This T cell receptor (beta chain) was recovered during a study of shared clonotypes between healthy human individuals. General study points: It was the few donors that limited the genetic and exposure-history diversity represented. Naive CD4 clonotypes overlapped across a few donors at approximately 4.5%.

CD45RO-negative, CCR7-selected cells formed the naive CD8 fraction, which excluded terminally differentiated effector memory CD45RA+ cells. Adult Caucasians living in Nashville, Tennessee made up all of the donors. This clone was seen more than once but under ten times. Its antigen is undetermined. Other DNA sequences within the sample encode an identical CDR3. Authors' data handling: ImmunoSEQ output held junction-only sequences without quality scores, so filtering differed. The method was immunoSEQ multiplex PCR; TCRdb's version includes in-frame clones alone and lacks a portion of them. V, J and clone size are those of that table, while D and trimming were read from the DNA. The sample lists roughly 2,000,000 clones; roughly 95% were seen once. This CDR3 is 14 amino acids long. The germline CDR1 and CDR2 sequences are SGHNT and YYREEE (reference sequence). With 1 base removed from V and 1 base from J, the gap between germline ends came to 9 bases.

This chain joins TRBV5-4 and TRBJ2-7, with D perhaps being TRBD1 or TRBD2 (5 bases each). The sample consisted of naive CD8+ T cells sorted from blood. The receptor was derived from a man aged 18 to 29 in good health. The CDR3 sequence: CASSLRGASYEQYF. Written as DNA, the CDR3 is TGTGCCAGCAGCTTGCGGGGCGCTTCCTACGAGCAGTACTTC.